The table lists the clone carrying this T cell receptor (beta chain) with many counts. What it binds is unknown. The record originates from a study of molecular identifiers for immune sequencing clone quantification. Turning to the study itself: Sequencing covered four of five parts into which replicate RNA from about 21,000 or 97,000 naive CD8 cells was split.

Germline V CDR1 and CDR2: SGHVS, FQNEAQ. There are 15 residues in the CDR3. The ends were cut back, 4 bases at V and 6 bases at J, with 17 bases in the middle. Overall study results and limits: In naive cells, clones above 20 RNA copies held under 1% of molecules, whereas in effector cells they held over 99%.

As previously described, bulk TCR libraries were made using listed TCR primers. TCRdb redid the calling of the PCR reads with MiXCR, one entry per CDR3 protein. The data contain roughly 100,000 distinct CDR3 sequences, 35% of them singletons. CD8+CD4-CCR7+CD45RA+ cells were sorted as naive CD8 T cells. The chain links TRBV7-8 to TRBJ2-3; TRBD1 is a possible D gene (5 bases). Sequencing input: naive CD8+ T cells from blood, with Jurkat cell RNA spiked in. Stated subset: FACS-sorted CD8+CD4-CCR7+CD45RA+ naive T cells. The receptor's source is a human donor in good health. Some libraries in this study had Jurkat cell RNA spiked in. The CDR3, as DNA: TGTGCCAGCAGCTCCAGGGTCCAGGTTTCGGATACGCAGTATTTT. This gives the protein CASSSRVQVSDTQYF.